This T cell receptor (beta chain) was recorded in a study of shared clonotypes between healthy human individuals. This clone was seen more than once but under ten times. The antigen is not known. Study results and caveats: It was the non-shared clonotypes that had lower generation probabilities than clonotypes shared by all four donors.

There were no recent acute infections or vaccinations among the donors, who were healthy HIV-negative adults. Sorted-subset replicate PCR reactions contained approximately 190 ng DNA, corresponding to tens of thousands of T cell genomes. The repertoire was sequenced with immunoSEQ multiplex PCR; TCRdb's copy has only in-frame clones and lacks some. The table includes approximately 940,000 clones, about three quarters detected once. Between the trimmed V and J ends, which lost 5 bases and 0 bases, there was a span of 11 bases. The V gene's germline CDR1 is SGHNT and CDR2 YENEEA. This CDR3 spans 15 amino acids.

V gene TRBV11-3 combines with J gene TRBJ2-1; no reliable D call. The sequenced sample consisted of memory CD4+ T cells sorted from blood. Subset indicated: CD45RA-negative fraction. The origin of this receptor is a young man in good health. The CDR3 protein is CASSPGPSSYNEQFF. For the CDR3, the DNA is TGTGCCAGCAGCCCGGGCCCCAGCTCCTACAATGAGCAGTTCTTC.